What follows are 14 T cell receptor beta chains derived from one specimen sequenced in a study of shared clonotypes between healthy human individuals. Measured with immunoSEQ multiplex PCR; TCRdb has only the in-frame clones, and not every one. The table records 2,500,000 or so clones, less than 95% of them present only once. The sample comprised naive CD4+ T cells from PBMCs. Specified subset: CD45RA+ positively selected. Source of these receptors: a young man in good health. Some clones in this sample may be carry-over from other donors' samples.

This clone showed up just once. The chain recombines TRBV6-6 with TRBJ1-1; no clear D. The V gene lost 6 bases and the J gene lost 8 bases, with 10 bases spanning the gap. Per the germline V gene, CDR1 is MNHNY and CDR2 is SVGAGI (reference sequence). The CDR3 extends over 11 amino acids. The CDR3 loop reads CASRQLREAFF. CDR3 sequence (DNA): TGTGCCAGCAGGCAACTCCGGGAAGCTTTCTTT.

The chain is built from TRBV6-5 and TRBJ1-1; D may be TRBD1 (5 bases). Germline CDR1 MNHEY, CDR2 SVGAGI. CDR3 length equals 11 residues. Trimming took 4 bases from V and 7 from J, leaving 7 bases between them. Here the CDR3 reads CASSSGGEAFF. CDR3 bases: TGTGCCAGCAGTTCTGGGGGTGAAGCTTTCTTT.

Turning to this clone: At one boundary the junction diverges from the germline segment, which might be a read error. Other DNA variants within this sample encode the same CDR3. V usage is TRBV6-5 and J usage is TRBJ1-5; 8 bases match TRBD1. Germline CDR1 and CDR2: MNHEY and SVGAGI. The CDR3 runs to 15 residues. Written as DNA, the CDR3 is TGTGCCAGCAGTTTATCCGGGACAGGCAACCAGCCCCAGCATTTT. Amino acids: CASSLSGTGNQPQHF.

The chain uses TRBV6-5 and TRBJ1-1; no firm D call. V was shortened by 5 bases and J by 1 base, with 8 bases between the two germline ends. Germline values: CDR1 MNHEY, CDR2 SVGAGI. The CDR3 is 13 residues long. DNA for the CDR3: TGTGCCAGCAGTACCTTCAGGAACACTGAAGCTTTCTTT. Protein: CASSTFRNTEAFF.

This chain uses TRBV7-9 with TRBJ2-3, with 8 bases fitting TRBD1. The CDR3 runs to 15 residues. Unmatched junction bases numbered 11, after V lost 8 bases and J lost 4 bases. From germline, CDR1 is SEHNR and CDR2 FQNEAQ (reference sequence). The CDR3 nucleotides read TGTGCCAGCGGCCCCGGGGCAGGGGGCTCAGATACGCAGTATTTT. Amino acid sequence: CASGPGAGGSDTQYF.

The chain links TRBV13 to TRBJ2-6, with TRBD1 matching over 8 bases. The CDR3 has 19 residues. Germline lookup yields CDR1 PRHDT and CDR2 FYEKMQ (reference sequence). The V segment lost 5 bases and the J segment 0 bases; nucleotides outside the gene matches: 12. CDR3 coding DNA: TGTGCCAGCAGCGAACAGACAGGGGCGCTATTCTCTGGGGCCAACGTCCTGACTTTC. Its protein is CASSEQTGALFSGANVLTF.

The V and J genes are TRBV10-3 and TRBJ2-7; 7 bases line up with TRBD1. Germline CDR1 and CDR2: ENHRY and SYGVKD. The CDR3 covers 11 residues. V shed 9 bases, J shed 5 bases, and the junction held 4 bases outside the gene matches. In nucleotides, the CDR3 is TGTGCCATAGAGGGGGCCCACGAGCAGTACTTC. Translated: CAIEGAHEQYF.

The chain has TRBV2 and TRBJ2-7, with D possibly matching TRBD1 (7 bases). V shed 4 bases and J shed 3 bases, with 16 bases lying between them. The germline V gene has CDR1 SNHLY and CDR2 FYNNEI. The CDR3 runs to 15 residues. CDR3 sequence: CASSVEGAGLYEQYF. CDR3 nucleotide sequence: TGTGCCAGCAGTGTGGAGGGGGCAGGTCTCTACGAGCAGTACTTC. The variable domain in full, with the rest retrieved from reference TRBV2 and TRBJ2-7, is EPEVTQTPSHQVTQMGQEVILRCVPISNHLYFYWYRQILGQKVEFLVSFYNNEISEKSEIFDDQFSVERPDGSNFTLKIRSTKLEDSAMYFCASSVEGAGLYEQYFGPGTRLTVT.

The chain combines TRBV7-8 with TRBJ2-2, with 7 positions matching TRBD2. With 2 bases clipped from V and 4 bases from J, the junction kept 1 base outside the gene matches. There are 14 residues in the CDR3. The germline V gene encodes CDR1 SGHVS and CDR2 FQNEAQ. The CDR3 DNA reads TGTGCCAGCAGCTTACTAGCGGCCACCGGGGAGCTGTTTTTT. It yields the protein CASSLLAATGELFF.

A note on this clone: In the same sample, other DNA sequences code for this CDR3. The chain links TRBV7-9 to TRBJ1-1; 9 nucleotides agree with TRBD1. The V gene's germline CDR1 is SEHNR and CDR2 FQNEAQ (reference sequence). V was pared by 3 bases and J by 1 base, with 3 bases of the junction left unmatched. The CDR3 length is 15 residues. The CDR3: CASSLEQGANTEAFF. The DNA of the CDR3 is TGTGCCAGCAGCTTGGAACAGGGGGCGAACACTGAAGCTTTCTTT.

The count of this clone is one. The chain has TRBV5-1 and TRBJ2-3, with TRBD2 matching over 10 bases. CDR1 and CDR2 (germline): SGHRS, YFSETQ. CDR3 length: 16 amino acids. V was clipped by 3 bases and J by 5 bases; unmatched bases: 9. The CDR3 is CASSSGGAGGRDTQYF. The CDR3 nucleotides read TGCGCCAGCAGCTCGGGGGGAGCGGGAGGGAGAGATACGCAGTATTTT. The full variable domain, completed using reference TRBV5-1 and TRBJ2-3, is KAGVTQTPRYLIKTRGQQVTLSCSPISGHRSVSWYQQTPGQGLQFLFEYFSETQRNKGNFPGRFSGRQFSNSRSEMNVSTLELGDSALYLCASSSGGAGGRDTQYFGPGTRLTVL.

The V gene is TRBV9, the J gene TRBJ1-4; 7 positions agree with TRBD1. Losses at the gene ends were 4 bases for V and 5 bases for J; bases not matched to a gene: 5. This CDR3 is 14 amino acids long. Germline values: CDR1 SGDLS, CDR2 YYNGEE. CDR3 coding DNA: TGTGCCAGCAGCAAGGGGGGACAGAATGAAAAACTGTTTTTT. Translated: CASSKGGQNEKLFF.

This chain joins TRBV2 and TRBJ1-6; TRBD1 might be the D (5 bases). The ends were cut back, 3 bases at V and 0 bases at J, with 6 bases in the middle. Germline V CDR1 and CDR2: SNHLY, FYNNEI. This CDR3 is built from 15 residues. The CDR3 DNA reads TGTGCCAGCAGTGAGCAGGGCTCCTATAATTCACCCCTCCACTTT. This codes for CASSEQGSYNSPLHF.

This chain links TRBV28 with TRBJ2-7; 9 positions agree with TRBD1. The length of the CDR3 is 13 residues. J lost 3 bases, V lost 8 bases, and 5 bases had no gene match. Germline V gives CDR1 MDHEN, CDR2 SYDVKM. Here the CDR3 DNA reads TGTGCCAGCGGCCGGGACAGGGTCTACGAGCAGTACTTC. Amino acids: CASGRDRVYEQYF.